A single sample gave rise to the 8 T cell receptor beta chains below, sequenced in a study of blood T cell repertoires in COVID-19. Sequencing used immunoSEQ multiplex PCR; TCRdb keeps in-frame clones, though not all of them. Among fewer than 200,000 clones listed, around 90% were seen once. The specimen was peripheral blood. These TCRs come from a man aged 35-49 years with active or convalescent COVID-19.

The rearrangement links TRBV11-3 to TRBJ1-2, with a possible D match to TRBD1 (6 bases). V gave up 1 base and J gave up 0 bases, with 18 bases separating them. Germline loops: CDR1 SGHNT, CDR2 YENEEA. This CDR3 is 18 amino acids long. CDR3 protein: CASSLVGRGTGSNYGYTF. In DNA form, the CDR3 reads TGTGCCAGCAGCTTAGTAGGCAGGGGCACTGGTTCTAACTATGGCTACACCTTC. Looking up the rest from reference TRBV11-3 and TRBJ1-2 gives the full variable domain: EAGVVQSPRYKIIEKKQPVAFWCNPISGHNTLYWYLQNLGQGPELLIRYENEEAVDDSQLPKDRFSAERLKGVDSTLKIQPAELGDSAVYLCASSLVGRGTGSNYGYTFGSGTRLTVV.

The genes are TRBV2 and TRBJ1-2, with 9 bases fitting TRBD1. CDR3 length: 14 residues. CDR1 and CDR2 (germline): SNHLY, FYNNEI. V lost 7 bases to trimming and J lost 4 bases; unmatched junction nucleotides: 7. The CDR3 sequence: CASTVQGAGYGYTF. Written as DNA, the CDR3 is TGTGCCAGCACGGTACAGGGGGCGGGCTATGGCTACACCTTC.

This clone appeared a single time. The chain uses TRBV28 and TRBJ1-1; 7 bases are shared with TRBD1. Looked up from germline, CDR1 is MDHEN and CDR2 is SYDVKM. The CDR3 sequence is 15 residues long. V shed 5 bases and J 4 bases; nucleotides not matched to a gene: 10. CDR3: CASSPTDRVSTEAFF. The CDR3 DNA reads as TGTGCCAGCAGTCCAACAGACAGGGTGAGCACTGAAGCTTTCTTT.

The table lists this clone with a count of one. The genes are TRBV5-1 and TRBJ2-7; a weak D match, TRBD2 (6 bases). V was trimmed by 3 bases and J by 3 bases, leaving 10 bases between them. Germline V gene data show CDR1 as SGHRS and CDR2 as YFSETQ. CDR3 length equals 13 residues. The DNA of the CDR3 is TGCGCCAGCAGCTCCCGGGGGAACTACGAGCAGTACTTC. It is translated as CASSSRGNYEQYF.

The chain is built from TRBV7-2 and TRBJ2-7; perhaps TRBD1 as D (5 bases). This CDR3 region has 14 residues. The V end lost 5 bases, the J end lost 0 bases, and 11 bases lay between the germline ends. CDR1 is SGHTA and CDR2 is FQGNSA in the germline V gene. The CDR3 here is CASSLDSISYEQYF. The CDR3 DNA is TGTGCCAGCAGCCTCGACAGCATCTCCTACGAGCAGTACTTC. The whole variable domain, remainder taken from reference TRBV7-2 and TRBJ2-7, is GAGVSQSPSNKVTEKGKDVELRCDPISGHTALYWYRQSLGQGLEFLIYFQGNSAPDKSGLPSDRFSAERTGGSVSTLTIQRTQQEDSAVYLCASSLDSISYEQYFGPGTRLTVT.

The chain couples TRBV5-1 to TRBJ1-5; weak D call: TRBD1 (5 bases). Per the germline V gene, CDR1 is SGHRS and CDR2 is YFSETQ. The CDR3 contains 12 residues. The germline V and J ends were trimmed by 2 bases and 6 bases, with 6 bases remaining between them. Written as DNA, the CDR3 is TGCGCCAGCAGCTTCACAGGTCAGCCCCAGCATTTT. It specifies CASSFTGQPQHF.

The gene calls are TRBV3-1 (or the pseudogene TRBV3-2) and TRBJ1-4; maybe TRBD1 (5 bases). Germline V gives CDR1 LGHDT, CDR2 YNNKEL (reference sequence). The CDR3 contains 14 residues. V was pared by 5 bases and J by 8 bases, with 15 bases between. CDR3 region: CASSSREGREKLFF. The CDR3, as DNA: TGTGCCAGCAGCTCCAGGGAGGGGAGAGAAAAACTGTTTTTT.

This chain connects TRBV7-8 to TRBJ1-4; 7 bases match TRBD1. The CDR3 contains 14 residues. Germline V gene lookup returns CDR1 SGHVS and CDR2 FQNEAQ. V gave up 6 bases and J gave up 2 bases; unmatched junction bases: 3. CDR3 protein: CASSRDSTNEKLFF. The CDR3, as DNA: TGTGCCAGCAGTCGGGACAGTACTAATGAAAAACTGTTTTTT.